This T cell receptor beta chain appears in the sequencing data of a study of blood T cell repertoires in COVID-19. Study at large: COVID-19 samples collected from the United States, Italy and Spain covered acute and convalescent phases. PBMCs, B-cell-depleted T cells, or T cells were the source of the cDNA or gDNA that made up the material.

CDR1 and CDR2 (germline): LGHDT, YNNKEL (reference sequence). J lost 4 bases, V lost 3 bases, and 4 bases had no gene match. The CDR3 has 14 residues. Sequenced by immunoSEQ multiplex PCR; TCRdb stores in-frame clones only, minus some. Altogether some 320,000 clones are present, almost 85% being singletons, with the ten largest covering just over 7%. This clone was seen once. This chain joins TRBV3-1 (or the pseudogene TRBV3-2) and TRBJ2-7; 9 bases line up with TRBD1. The TCR comes from a human donor in a cohort sampled during active COVID-19. The specimen was peripheral blood. The CDR3 DNA is TGTGCCAGCAGCCAGCCGGGACAGGGATACGAGCAGTACTTC. Translating gives CASSQPGQGYEQYF.